A selection of T cell receptor beta chains follows, all from one sample in a study of glioma-infiltrating T cells. A single record per CDR3 protein comes from TCRdb applying MiXCR to the multiplex PCR reads. The sample holds about 89,000 distinct CDR3 sequences; under 30% are singletons and the top ten take 5.5% to 7.5%. Material: glioma tissue, nonneoplastic brain tissue, or PBMCs (not recorded which). These TCRs come from a human donor with low-grade glioma or glioblastoma, undergoing nonglioma brain surgery, or in good health (not recorded which). Both conserved end residues are part of each CDR3. Fields, in order: V gene, CDR3 protein.

TRBV20-1,CSARVGGTSSGANVLTF
TRBV20-1,CSARRSGTGMNTEAFF
TRBV6-6,CASCQPLAGASDTQYF
TRBV28,CASNYPGQSDYGYTF
TRBV4-1,CASSQDLGGPSYEQYF
TRBV7-7,CASSPGTGGKQYF
TRBV5-4,CASSLRDGTETQYF
TRBV20-1,CSASGPENTEAFF
TRBV3-1,CASSRHTQETQYF
TRBV6-1,CASSKPGQGAYEQYF
TRBV6-5,CASLPPGHLNTEAFF
TRBV3-1,CASSQTRGFETQYF
TRBV19,CASSIFSRGDEQFF
TRBV4-2,CASSRGESNQPQHF
TRBV20-1,CSANTGAGDTEAFF
TRBV4-1,CASSSHGLAGYTDTQYF
TRBV18,CASSRQDNQPQHF
TRBV25-1,CASRSQTPNYGYTF
TRBV12-3/TRBV12-4,CASSFSNEQFF
TRBV20-1,CSARDLRRNTEAFF
TRBV19,CASSDGLADYEQYF
TRBV6-2/TRBV6-3,CASSYPTSGSIHEQFF